The clone carrying this T cell receptor beta chain was seen ten or more times. The record originates from a study of T-cell reconstitution after alpha-beta-depleted transplantation in children. V was pared by 0 bases and J by 3 bases, with 8 bases between. Germline V gene sequence: CDR1 MNHEY, CDR2 SVGAGI. CDR3 length: 14 residues. A TCRbeta library incorporating unique molecular identifiers was prepared. TCRdb reprocessed the PCR reads via MiXCR and lists one record per CDR3 protein. The sample has around 600,000 distinct CDR3 sequences; 8% to 11% are singletons. J is TRBJ1-1 and V is TRBV6-5, with D uncertain. This material consisted of PBMCs from the stem cell graft donor, taken from the stem cell graft. This receptor was identified in a human donor who donated a stem cell graft to a child with acute myeloid leukemia. CDR3 sequence: CASSYSGPYTEAFF. Here the CDR3 DNA reads TGTGCCAGCAGTTACTCTGGTCCTTACACTGAAGCTTTCTTT.